This TCR beta chain comes out of a study of T-cell reconstitution after alpha-beta-depleted transplantation in children. A TCRbeta library incorporating unique molecular identifiers was prepared. TCRdb redid the calling of the PCR reads with MiXCR, one entry per CDR3 protein. The sample shows 400,000 to 500,000 distinct CDR3 sequences, 9.5% to 13% of them seen only once. The V gene end was trimmed by 4 bases and the J gene end by 6 bases; junction bases not matched to a gene: 11. The length of the CDR3 is 16 residues. Germline CDR1 reads SEHNR; CDR2 reads FQNEAQ (reference sequence). Sequences were derived from PBMCs from the stem cell graft donor, sampled from the stem cell graft. The receptor was derived from a human donor who donated a stem cell graft to a child with acute myeloid leukemia. The genes are TRBV7-9 and TRBJ2-1; 8 bases map to TRBD2. CDR3 sequence reads: CASSSLSGAGVNEQFF. In nucleotides, the CDR3 is TGTGCCAGCAGCTCCCTTAGCGGGGCGGGGGTCAATGAGCAGTTCTTC.